The entry below describes one TCR beta chain. The antigen is undetermined. Researchers prepared the TCRbeta library using unique molecular identifiers, the study reports. In TCRdb, the PCR reads were re-called with MiXCR into one record per CDR3 protein. The sample includes about 640,000 distinct CDR3 sequences, over 10% of them seen just once. Germline V gene data show CDR1 as DFQATT and CDR2 as SNEGSKA (reference sequence). The CDR3 runs to 12 residues. V lost 4 bases and J lost 7, with 10 bases in between. The data belong to a study of T-cell reconstitution after alpha-beta-depleted transplantation in children. General study results and limits: By about two months after transplant, alpha-beta T cells reportedly arose from several hundred graft clones that had expanded. Surviving recipient cells, namely T cells and thymic progenitors, were the source of high day-60 TCRbeta diversity in some patients. T-cell counts and diversity were attributed mostly to newly produced T cells one year after transplant.

Here the sequenced sample was PBMCs, mostly from graft donor cells, taken 360 days after TCRalphabeta/CD19-depleted stem cell transplant. The sequence came from a male patient younger than 18 who had a stem cell transplant for acute myeloid leukemia, so the T cells may come from the graft donor. The chain carries TRBV20-1 and TRBJ2-2; D unresolved. The CDR3 region has the DNA TGCAGTGCTAAGTTATTTGGCGGGGAGCTGTTTTTT. Translating it yields CSAKLFGGELFF.